This entry concerns a single T cell receptor (beta chain). Splitting the CD4+ cells yielded a CD45RA+ naive subset and a CD45RA-negative memory subset. The authors' processing: Junction-only immunoSEQ sequences carried no quality scores, so filtering differed. The repertoire was sequenced with immunoSEQ multiplex PCR; TCRdb's copy has only in-frame clones and lacks some. V, J and clone size derive from that table, while D and trimming were established from the DNA sequence. The repertoire includes roughly 2.6 million clones, over 85% of them detected once, and under 0.15% sits in the top ten. The data were taken from a study of shared clonotypes between healthy human individuals. The wider study: Researchers assigned three CD4 naive, three CD4 memory, two CD8 naive and one CD8 memory plate to each donor.

V lost 2 bases and J 13 bases, leaving 15 bases between the germline ends. Germline CDR1 is MNHEY and CDR2 is SVGAGI. The CDR3 consists of 14 residues. The sample consisted of naive CD4+ T cells sorted from blood. The subset here: CD45RA+ positively selected. This TCR came from a man younger than 35 in good health. This sequence joins TRBV6-5 and TRBJ1-6; possibly TRBD1 for D (6 bases). The CDR3 protein is CASSYMDSSGPLHF. The CDR3 coding sequence is TGTGCCAGCAGTTACATGGACAGTTCGGGTCCCCTCCACTTT.